A single sample is the source of the 27 T cell receptor beta chains below, sequenced in a study of neoadjuvant anti-PD-1 for oral cavity cancer. The time point was: after neoadjuvant nivolumab, at surgical resection. The table came from immunoSEQ multiplex PCR; TCRdb's copy has only in-frame clones and leaves some out. The sample yields 14,000 or so clones, about 73% seen once. Sequencing used PBMCs, obtained after nivolumab (anti-PD-1) treatment. These receptors all come from a person aged 35 to 85 with oral cavity squamous cell carcinoma.

With regard to this clone: A junction end diverges from the germline sequence, so it may reflect a read error. The chain uses TRBV9 and TRBJ2-2; D is possibly TRBD1 or TRBD2 (5 bases each). The CDR3 covers 14 residues. CDR1 is SGDLS, CDR2 YYNGEE, per germline. The CDR3, as DNA: TGTGCCAGCAGCGTATATGGTGGTCCCGGGGCGCTGTTTTTT. It yields the protein CASSVYGGPGALFF.

This clone turned up a few times. The rearrangement uses TRBV5-8 and TRBJ1-5, with unresolved D. The CDR3 is 15 amino acids. Trimming took 4 bases from V and 6 from J, leaving 17 bases between them. Germline-derived CDR1 and CDR2 are SGHTS and YDEGEE. The CDR3 reads CASSKRAGRVQPQHF. The DNA of the CDR3 is TGTGCCAGCAGCAAGCGAGCGGGTCGGGTTCAGCCCCAGCATTTT.

This chain uses TRBV19 with TRBJ2-1, with D unclear. Germline V gene data show CDR1 as LNHDA and CDR2 as SQIVND (reference sequence). CDR3 length: 15 residues. V lost 3 bases and J 6 bases, leaving 15 bases between the germline ends. The DNA of the CDR3 is TGTGCCAGTAGTATCGACCCGCGAAAGGTCAATGAGCAGTTCTTC. It is translated as CASSIDPRKVNEQFF. The variable domain in full, with the rest retrieved from reference TRBV19 and TRBJ2-1, is DGGITQSPKYLFRKEGQNVTLSCEQNLNHDAMYWYRQDPGQGLRLIYYSQIVNDFQKGDIAEGYSVSREKKESFPLTVTSAQKNPTAFYLCASSIDPRKVNEQFFGPGTRLTVL.

The chain joins TRBV7-8 to TRBJ2-1, with 7 bases identical to TRBD1. The CDR3 is 15 residues long. From germline, CDR1 is SGHVS and CDR2 FQNEAQ. V lost 1 base, J lost 7 bases, and 7 bases stayed unmatched. The CDR3 loop reads CASSLVGTAINEQFF. DNA of the CDR3: TGTGCCAGCAGCTTAGTAGGGACAGCAATTAATGAGCAGTTCTTC. Variable domain in full (rest from reference TRBV7-8 and TRBJ2-1): GAGVSQSPRYKVAKRGQDVALRCDPISGHVSLFWYQQALGQGPEFLTYFQNEAQLDKSGLPSDRFFAERPEGSVSTLKIQRTQQEDSAVYLCASSLVGTAINEQFFGPGTRLTVL.

The chain has TRBV6-1 and TRBJ2-1; 8 bases are shared with TRBD2. Germline trimming cut 5 bases from V and 2 bases from J; bases unmatched to any gene: 5. Germline lookup yields CDR1 MNHNS and CDR2 SASEGT. This CDR3 is 15 amino acids long. CDR3 coding DNA: TGTGCCAGCAGTCTTAGCGGGGCTGCCTACAATGAGCAGTTCTTC. Protein sequence: CASSLSGAAYNEQFF.

A few counts support this clone. Here the CDR3 DNA reads TGTGCCAGCAGTGAAGCGGGACTAGCTCAGGAGACCCAGTACTTC. It translates to CASSEAGLAQETQYF. The rearrangement joins TRBV2 to TRBJ2-5, with 9 bases lining up with TRBD2. The junction had 4 bases not matched to a gene; V was cut back by 0 bases and J by 5 bases. Looked up from germline, CDR1 is SNHLY and CDR2 is FYNNEI. This CDR3 has 15 amino acids.

The rearrangement uses TRBV29-1 and TRBJ2-1; D may correspond to TRBD1 or TRBD2 (6 bases each). CDR3 length: 15 residues. The V gene lost 0 bases and the J gene lost 4 bases, with 13 bases spanning the gap. CDR1 is SQVTM, CDR2 ANQGSEA, per germline. CDR3 DNA sequence: TGCAGCGTTGAAGACAAGGGGGGTTCGTACAATGAGCAGTTCTTC. Its protein is CSVEDKGGSYNEQFF.

The chain carries TRBV14 and TRBJ2-7; 7 bases map to TRBD1. From germline, CDR1 is SGHDN and CDR2 FVKESK. Losses at the gene ends were 3 bases for V and 3 bases for J; bases not matched to a gene: 14. The CDR3 has 17 residues. CDR3 protein: CASSHLPLGDSDYEQYF. CDR3 in DNA: TGTGCCAGCAGCCACCTCCCCCTCGGGGACAGCGACTACGAGCAGTACTTC.

This chain connects TRBV11-2 to TRBJ2-7; no clear D gene. Deletions cut 5 bases from V and 6 bases from J, with 26 bases between. CDR3 size: 17 residues. The germline CDR1 and CDR2 sequences are SGHAT and FQNNGV. The CDR3 sequence is CASSLTPASSLGGEQYF. CDR3 nucleotide sequence: TGTGCCAGCAGCCTCACCCCCGCCTCATCCTTGGGCGGCGAGCAGTACTTC.

The chain joins TRBV30 to TRBJ1-3; D is ambiguous. The V and J ends lost 2 bases and 0 bases respectively, with 5 bases between them. Germline CDR1 reads GTSNPN; CDR2 reads SVGIG (reference sequence). This CDR3 contains 13 residues. The CDR3 DNA sequence: TGTGCCTGGAGTTCGGGCTCTGGAAACACCATATATTTT. This codes for CAWSSGSGNTIYF. Full variable domain (missing parts from reference TRBV30 and TRBJ1-3): SQTIHQWPATLVQPVGSPLSLECTVEGTSNPNLYWYRQAAGRGLQLLFYSVGIGQISSEVPQNLSASRPQDRQFILSSKKLLLSDSGFYLCAWSSGSGNTIYFGEGSWLTVV.

The chain is built from TRBV6-5 and TRBJ2-3, with D possibly being TRBD1 or TRBD2 (6 bases each). This CDR3 has 15 amino acids. Germline lookup yields CDR1 MNHEY and CDR2 SVGAGI. The V and J ends lost 2 bases and 3 bases respectively, with 12 bases between them. The CDR3 loop reads CASSYSRGRTDTQYF. The CDR3 coding sequence is TGTGCCAGCAGTTACAGTCGGGGGCGAACAGATACGCAGTATTTT.

The rearrangement links TRBV11-2 to TRBJ2-7; D is perhaps TRBD2 (6 bases). CDR1 and CDR2 (germline): SGHAT, FQNNGV. V lost 5 bases and J lost 3, with 14 bases in between. The CDR3 is 14 residues long. The CDR3 is CASSARGNFYEQYF. CDR3 sequence (DNA): TGTGCCAGCAGCGCCCGCGGGAATTTCTACGAGCAGTACTTC.

The chain couples TRBV11-3 to TRBJ1-3; no clear D. The germline V gene has CDR1 SGHNT and CDR2 YENEEA. The CDR3 extends over 13 amino acids. Trimming cost V 0 bases and J 3 bases, with 3 bases left between them. DNA of the CDR3: TGTGCCAGCAGCTTAGAAGATGGAAACACCATATATTTT. Translation gives CASSLEDGNTIYF.

With respect to this clone: Sequence at one end of the junction differs from germline and may be a read error. The chain couples TRBV28 to TRBJ2-7, with D possibly called TRBD1 or TRBD2 (5 bases each). This CDR3 region has 14 residues. CDR1 is MDHEN and CDR2 is SYDVKM in the germline V gene. CDR3 residues: CASSLSSGTVKQYF. CDR3 sequence (DNA): TGTGCCAGCAGCTTATCATCCGGGACCGTCAAGCAGTACTTC.

The rearrangement joins TRBV7-2 to TRBJ2-7; 14 nucleotides match TRBD2. This CDR3 comprises 15 residues. The ends lost 5 bases at V and 3 bases at J; junction bases unmatched: 3. Germline-derived CDR1 and CDR2 are SGHTA and FQGNSA. This CDR3 reads CASSLGTSGSYEQYF. CDR3 bases: TGTGCCAGCAGCCTCGGGACTAGCGGGAGCTACGAGCAGTACTTC.

J is TRBJ1-1 and V is TRBV6-5; possibly TRBD1 for D (5 bases). The CDR3 is 13 residues long. V was cut by 10 bases and J by 0 bases, with 12 bases left in between. Germline-derived CDR1 and CDR2 are MNHEY and SVGAGI. The CDR3 DNA reads TGTGCCACCAGGGTACTTATGAACACTGAAGCTTTCTTT. Protein: CATRVLMNTEAFF.

V gene TRBV11-1 combines with J gene TRBJ2-2; TRBD2 aligns across 7 bases. The length of the CDR3 is 14 residues. Germline V lookup: CDR1 SGHAT, CDR2 FQDESV (reference sequence). V lost 5 bases to trimming and J lost 2 bases; unmatched junction nucleotides: 2. The DNA for the CDR3 is TGTGCCAGCAGCCGGGACTATAACACCGGGGAGCTGTTTTTT. This gives the protein CASSRDYNTGELFF.

Only one count was recorded for this clone. CDR3 loop: CASSIWGAGQPQHF. The CDR3, as DNA: TGTGCCAGTAGTATCTGGGGCGCGGGGCAGCCCCAGCATTTT. V gene TRBV19 combines with J gene TRBJ1-5, with a possible D match to TRBD1 (5 bases). Germline V lookup: CDR1 LNHDA, CDR2 SQIVND (reference sequence). Trimming removed 3 bases from V and 7 bases from J, with 13 bases in between. The CDR3 spans 14 residues.

V is TRBV19 and J is TRBJ1-3, with D possibly matching TRBD1 (5 bases). V gave up 3 bases and J gave up 0 bases, with 12 bases separating them. CDR3 length: 16 amino acids. Looked up from germline, CDR1 is LNHDA and CDR2 is SQIVND (reference sequence). CDR3 DNA: TGTGCCAGTAGTATTGACAGATCAAGCTCTGGAAACACCATATATTTT. As protein: CASSIDRSSSGNTIYF.

The rearrangement uses TRBV28 and TRBJ1-2; 8 nucleotides match TRBD1. The CDR3 totals 14 residues. The ends lost 2 bases at V and 5 bases at J; junction bases unmatched: 4. Germline V lookup: CDR1 MDHEN, CDR2 SYDVKM. The chain's CDR3 is CASSLQGAPYGYTF. CDR3 nucleotide sequence: TGTGCCAGCAGTTTACAGGGGGCGCCGTATGGCTACACCTTC.

The V and J genes are TRBV6-1 and TRBJ2-7; 9 nucleotides agree with TRBD1. Germline V gives CDR1 MNHNS, CDR2 SASEGT. The ends lost 0 bases at V and 4 bases at J; junction bases unmatched: 10. The CDR3 runs 17 residues. CDR3 in DNA: TGTGCCAGCAGTGAAGCGGAAGTTAGGACAGGGGCATACGAGCAGTACTTC. It encodes CASSEAEVRTGAYEQYF.

The gene calls are TRBV6-1 and TRBJ2-2, with TRBD1 matching over 7 bases. Germline-derived CDR1 and CDR2 are MNHNS and SASEGT. CDR3 size: 15 residues. Germline trimming cut 4 bases from V and 6 bases from J; bases unmatched to any gene: 8. The CDR3 DNA reads as TGTGCCAGCAGTGTATCCAGGGGGACGGCCGGGGAGCTGTTTTTT. It encodes CASSVSRGTAGELFF.

The genes are TRBV6-5 and TRBJ2-7, with a possible D match to TRBD1 (5 bases). Trimming took off 8 bases at V and 6 bases at J, with 14 bases between the two ends. The length of the CDR3 is 12 residues. CDR1 and CDR2 from the germline V gene are MNHEY and SVGAGI. In DNA form, the CDR3 reads TGTGCCAGCTGTGGGGCTCCAGGCGAGCAGTACTTC. The encoded protein is CASCGAPGEQYF.

This clone appeared a single time. The chain combines TRBV28 with TRBJ2-3, with D perhaps TRBD2 (5 bases). CDR3 length equals 13 residues. V lost 5 bases and J lost 4, with 10 bases in between. From germline, CDR1 is MDHEN and CDR2 SYDVKM. As DNA, the CDR3 is TGTGCCAGCAGTGACTCTAGCCCAGATACGCAGTATTTT. As protein: CASSDSSPDTQYF.

The chain couples TRBV5-6 to TRBJ1-1, with D unclear. Trimming removed 0 bases at V and 0 bases at J, with 6 bases between. CDR3 size: 14 residues. CDR1 is SGHDT and CDR2 is YYEEEE in the germline V gene. CDR3 nucleotide sequence: TGTGCCAGCAGCTTGGGGAGAGTGAACACTGAAGCTTTCTTT. Protein: CASSLGRVNTEAFF.

V gene TRBV19 combines with J gene TRBJ2-3; D is ambiguous. From germline, CDR1 is LNHDA and CDR2 SQIVND (reference sequence). The CDR3 totals 14 residues. Trimming took 2 bases from V and 4 from J, leaving 10 bases between them. Written as DNA, the CDR3 is TGTGCCAGTAGTATACCCCAGACCGCAGATACGCAGTATTTT. As protein: CASSIPQTADTQYF. Variable domain in full (rest from reference TRBV19 and TRBJ2-3): DGGITQSPKYLFRKEGQNVTLSCEQNLNHDAMYWYRQDPGQGLRLIYYSQIVNDFQKGDIAEGYSVSREKKESFPLTVTSAQKNPTAFYLCASSIPQTADTQYFGPGTRLTVL.

This clone was picked up one time. The chain recombines TRBV5-1 with TRBJ1-3; D is unresolved. The CDR3 consists of 14 residues. Germline V gene data show CDR1 as SGHRS and CDR2 as YFSETQ. V dropped 0 bases and J dropped 2 bases, with 6 bases sitting between them. This chain's CDR3 is CASSLEVAGNTIYF. The CDR3 bases are TGCGCCAGCAGCTTGGAGGTCGCTGGAAACACCATATATTTT.